The 10 T cell receptor beta chains reported below all come from one sample, sequenced in a study of cytomegalovirus exposure and HLA in healthy donors. The PCR was carried out with 60 Vbeta primers and 13 Jbeta primers. Profiled with immunoSEQ multiplex PCR; TCRdb holds only in-frame clones, not every one. The sample carries about 85,000 clones, roughly 70% recorded once. The specimen was PBMCs. These receptors came from a man aged 25-45 years in good health and CMV-seronegative.

The chain recombines TRBV11-3 with TRBJ1-2, with 9 bases aligning to TRBD1. Trimming removed 5 bases from V and 5 bases from J; junction bases left unmatched: 3. Germline CDR1 SGHNT, CDR2 YENEEA. This CDR3 spans 13 amino acids. The CDR3 sequence: CASSPGQGYGYTF. The CDR3 DNA follows: TGTGCCAGCAGCCCGGGACAGGGTTATGGCTACACCTTC.

The count of this clone is one. The rearrangement uses TRBV6-1 and TRBJ1-5, with 10 bases fitting TRBD1. The CDR3 covers 15 residues. Germline-derived CDR1 and CDR2 are MNHNS and SASEGT. V was pared by 3 bases and J by 7 bases, with 6 bases of the junction left unmatched. CDR3 DNA sequence: TGTGCCAGCAGTGATCCGGGACAGGGGTACCAGCCCCAGCATTTT. Translating gives CASSDPGQGYQPQHF.

The chain recombines TRBV5-1 with TRBJ2-3; 10 nucleotides match TRBD1. After removal of 3 bases from V and 6 bases from J, the junction contained 10 bases not matched to a gene. CDR1 is SGHRS, CDR2 YFSETQ, per germline. CDR3 size: 16 residues. CDR3 nucleotide sequence: TGCGCCAGCAGCTCCCGGGGACAGGGGCAATCCGATACGCAGTATTTT. Encoded protein: CASSSRGQGQSDTQYF.

This chain links TRBV25-1 with TRBJ2-2; a weak D match, TRBD2 (6 bases). The CDR3 consists of 15 residues. From germline, CDR1 is MGHDK and CDR2 SYGVNS. V shed 4 bases and J shed 3 bases, with 12 bases lying between them. The CDR3 reads CASSVRGLYTGELFF. Here the CDR3 DNA reads TGTGCCAGCAGTGTGAGGGGACTCTACACCGGGGAGCTGTTTTTT.

The chain combines TRBV6-1 with TRBJ2-7, with D maybe TRBD1 (6 bases). The germline CDR1 and CDR2 sequences are MNHNS and SASEGT. This CDR3 is 15 amino acids long. V was trimmed by 7 bases and J by 0 bases, leaving 16 bases between them. The CDR3 loop is CASNLRQAFSYEQYF. The CDR3 region has the DNA TGTGCCAGCAATCTCAGACAGGCCTTCTCCTACGAGCAGTACTTC.

The chain combines TRBV5-1 with TRBJ2-6, with 9 bases matching TRBD1. The CDR3 loop spans 17 amino acids. The V gene end was trimmed by 1 base and the J gene end by 0 bases; junction bases not matched to a gene: 2. CDR1 is SGHRS and CDR2 is YFSETQ in the germline V gene. CDR3 nucleotides: TGCGCCAGCAGCTTGCGGGACAGGGCCTCTGGGGCCAACGTCCTGACTTTC. It yields the protein CASSLRDRASGANVLTF.

The gene calls are TRBV7-2 and TRBJ1-2; D gene uncertain. Germline CDR1 and CDR2: SGHTA and FQGNSA. V dropped 5 bases and J dropped 1 base, with 5 bases sitting between them. This CDR3 spans 12 amino acids. This CDR3 reads CASSRDNYGYTF. CDR3 coding DNA: TGTGCCAGCAGCCGGGATAACTATGGCTACACCTTC.

The V call is TRBV7-3, the J call TRBJ1-1; TRBD1 aligns across 9 bases. CDR3 length equals 14 residues. The V and J ends lost 4 bases and 4 bases, in that order; junction bases with no gene match: 4. From germline, CDR1 is SGHTA and CDR2 FQGTGA. The CDR3 here is CASSSGQGTTEAFF. CDR3 bases: TGTGCCAGCAGCTCCGGACAGGGGACCACTGAAGCTTTCTTT.

This chain connects TRBV11-3 to TRBJ1-4; 7 bases match TRBD1. The ends lost 2 bases at V and 6 bases at J; junction bases unmatched: 3. In germline, CDR1 is SGHNT, CDR2 YENEEA. The CDR3 is made up of 14 amino acids. The CDR3 region has the DNA TGTGCCAGCAGCTTACTCAGGGGGGATGAAAAACTGTTTTTT. Translation: CASSLLRGDEKLFF. The complete variable domain, with remaining parts taken from reference TRBV11-3 and TRBJ1-4, reads EAGVVQSPRYKIIEKKQPVAFWCNPISGHNTLYWYLQNLGQGPELLIRYENEEAVDDSQLPKDRFSAERLKGVDSTLKIQPAELGDSAVYLCASSLLRGDEKLFFGSGTQLSVL.

The chain couples TRBV5-4 to TRBJ2-2; 12 bases map to TRBD2. In germline, CDR1 is SGHNT, CDR2 YYREEE (reference sequence). The ends lost 7 bases at V and 7 bases at J; junction bases unmatched: 8. This CDR3 has 15 amino acids. CDR3 in DNA: TGTGCCAGCCACTCTAGCGGGGGGGCCGGCGGGGAGCTGTTTTTT. Its protein is CASHSSGGAGGELFF. Based on the CDR3 plus reference TRBV5-4 and TRBJ2-2, the full variable domain is ETGVTQSPTHLIKTRGQQVTLRCSSQSGHNTVSWYQQALGQGPQFIFQYYREEENGRGNFPPRFSGLQFPNYSSELNVNALELDDSALYLCASHSSGGAGGELFFGEGSRLTVL.